The 25 T cell receptor beta chains reported below all come from one sample, sequenced in a study of CD8 T cells in Susac syndrome. Random hexamers were used to reverse transcribe the RNA input (roughly 0.5 to 1 ug). TCRdb re-called the immunoSEQ multiplex PCR reads through MiXCR, storing one row per CDR3 protein. The table has 200,000 or so distinct CDR3 sequences, more than 90% seen once. The sample was CD4+ T cells from PBMCs. The receptors originated from a human donor with multiple sclerosis.

The J gene is TRBJ2-4, the V gene TRBV29-1; D is undetermined. This CDR3 region has 12 residues. In germline, CDR1 is SQVTM, CDR2 ANQGSEA. Trimming took 7 bases from V and 0 from J, leaving 7 bases between them. CDR3 coding DNA: TGCAGCGCCGTTCTAGCCAAAAACATTCAGTACTTC. It specifies CSAVLAKNIQYF.

Comment on this clonotype: Germline and junction disagree at one end, which may indicate a read error. The chain combines TRBV2 with TRBJ1-1; D is perhaps TRBD1 (6 bases). Germline loops: CDR1 SNHLY, CDR2 FYNNEI. The CDR3 loop spans 9 amino acids. CDR3 DNA sequence: TGTGCCAGCAAGACCGGGACACGGTTT. This codes for CASKTGTRF. Filled out from reference TRBV2 and TRBJ1-1, the complete variable domain reads EPEVTQTPSHQVTQMGQEVILRCVPISNHLYFYWYRQILGQKVEFLVSFYNNEISEKSEIFDDQFSVERPDGSNFTLKIRSTKLEDSAMYFCASKTGTRFGQGTRLTVV.

This sequence joins TRBV3-1 and TRBJ2-1, with D possibly being TRBD2 (6 bases). The CDR3 has 16 residues. Germline V gene sequence: CDR1 LGHDT, CDR2 YNNKEL (reference sequence). Trimming left V 3 bases short and J 5 bases short, with 17 bases between. The CDR3 reads CASSQEGLLANNEQFF. CDR3 nucleotides: TGTGCCAGCAGCCAGGAAGGTTTGCTAGCGAACAATGAGCAGTTCTTC.

The chain carries TRBV7-9 and TRBJ1-1, with 7 bases fitting TRBD1. The germline V gene has CDR1 SEHNR and CDR2 FQNEAQ (reference sequence). V was pared by 5 bases and J by 1 base, with 10 bases of the junction left unmatched. This CDR3 region has 16 residues. CDR3 nucleotides: TGTGCCAGCAGCCCGCCCCCGGGACAGCCGAACACTGAAGCTTTCTTT. Translating gives CASSPPPGQPNTEAFF.

The genes are TRBV14 and TRBJ1-6; D may be TRBD1 (5 bases). This CDR3 is 15 amino acids long. V lost 2 bases, J lost 9 bases, and 14 bases lay in between. Germline CDR1 and CDR2: SGHDN and FVKESK. The CDR3 loop reads CASSQWALGVSPLHF. The CDR3 DNA reads as TGTGCCAGCAGCCAATGGGCCCTAGGGGTTTCACCCCTCCACTTT.

This chain connects TRBV6-5 to TRBJ2-1, with D possibly TRBD2 on 5 matching bases. Between the trimmed V and J ends, which lost 4 bases and 8 bases, there was a span of 6 bases. CDR1 is MNHEY, CDR2 SVGAGI, per germline. The CDR3 runs 11 residues. CDR3 protein: CASSWRDEQFF. The CDR3 nucleotides are TGTGCCAGCAGTTGGCGGGATGAGCAGTTCTTC.

This clonotype has only one observation. This rearrangement joins TRBV29-1 to TRBJ2-1, with 10 bases that match TRBD2. This CDR3 spans 15 amino acids. CDR1 and CDR2 from the germline V gene are SQVTM and ANQGSEA. The V and J ends lost 8 bases and 7 bases, in that order; junction bases with no gene match: 14. The CDR3 loop is CSLSGWASGGNEQFF. CDR3 DNA sequence: TGCAGCCTCTCAGGGTGGGCTAGCGGGGGTAATGAGCAGTTCTTC.

The rearrangement uses TRBV3-1 and TRBJ1-1, with D tentatively TRBD1 (6 bases). CDR1 is LGHDT and CDR2 is YNNKEL in the germline V gene (reference sequence). V was trimmed by 2 bases and J by 1 base, leaving 11 bases between them. This CDR3 has 15 amino acids. CDR3 in DNA: TGTGCCAGCAGCCAAAGGCGACAGGCGAACACTGAAGCTTTCTTT. Translation: CASSQRRQANTEAFF.

This sequence joins TRBV30 and TRBJ2-3; D not certain. The ends were cut back, 2 bases at V and 4 bases at J, with 7 bases in the middle. This CDR3 has 12 residues. The germline gives CDR1 GTSNPN, CDR2 SVGIG (reference sequence). The CDR3 here is CAWSHSADTQYF. The CDR3 DNA is TGTGCCTGGAGTCACAGCGCAGATACGCAGTATTTT.

The genes are TRBV5-1 and TRBJ1-5, with 8 positions matching TRBD1. Germline V gives CDR1 SGHRS, CDR2 YFSETQ. The length of the CDR3 is 15 residues. V lost 4 bases, J lost 7 bases, and 10 bases stayed unmatched. CDR3 residues: CASSQSGQGGQPQHF. CDR3 coding DNA: TGCGCCAGCAGCCAAAGCGGACAGGGTGGACAGCCCCAGCATTTT.

This chain links TRBV3-1 with TRBJ1-1; TRBD1 aligns across 8 bases. Germline-derived CDR1 and CDR2 are LGHDT and YNNKEL (reference sequence). The CDR3 consists of 15 residues. The junction had 7 bases not matched to a gene; V was cut back by 4 bases and J by 3 bases. The CDR3 nucleotides are TGTGCCAGCAGCCCTTCGACAGGGGCGGACACTGAAGCTTTCTTT. It encodes CASSPSTGADTEAFF.

The V and J genes are TRBV29-1 and TRBJ1-2; 7 positions match TRBD1. Germline V gene lookup returns CDR1 SQVTM and CDR2 ANQGSEA. The V segment lost 0 bases and the J segment 7 bases; nucleotides outside the gene matches: 5. This CDR3 region has 13 residues. The CDR3 is CSVEDTGVGGYTF. The CDR3 bases are TGCAGCGTTGAAGATACAGGGGTCGGTGGCTACACCTTC.

V gene TRBV20-1 combines with J gene TRBJ1-1; a possible D gene is TRBD1 (5 bases). The CDR3 covers 14 residues. Germline CDR1 and CDR2: DFQATT and SNEGSKA (reference sequence). V gave up 5 bases and J gave up 0 bases, with 13 bases separating them. CDR3 region: CSAPRTQLNTEAFF. The CDR3 DNA follows: TGCAGTGCTCCCCGGACACAACTGAACACTGAAGCTTTCTTT.

This clonotype appeared a single time. The V gene is TRBV30, the J gene TRBJ2-5, with D hard to call. Per the germline V gene, CDR1 is GTSNPN and CDR2 is SVGIG (reference sequence). CDR3 length: 13 amino acids. Trimming cost V 3 bases and J 5 bases, with 13 bases left between them. CDR3 DNA: TGTGCCTGGAGCGACCGGCTGGGGGAGACCCAGTACTTC. Its protein product is CAWSDRLGETQYF.

The V and J genes are TRBV4-1 and TRBJ2-1, with TRBD1 identical over 8 bases. V dropped 1 base and J dropped 8; count of bases not matched to a gene: 13. The CDR3 is 17 amino acids. CDR1 is MGHRA, CDR2 YSYEKL, per germline. The CDR3 DNA reads TGCGCCAGCAGCCAAGGGCGGCGGGACAGGAGAGTCGATGAGCAGTTCTTC. Amino acid sequence: CASSQGRRDRRVDEQFF.

V gene TRBV20-1 combines with J gene TRBJ2-7; D could derive from TRBD1 or TRBD2 (6 bases each). The ends were cut back, 0 bases at V and 2 bases at J, with 11 bases in the middle. The CDR3 totals 14 residues. Germline V gene data show CDR1 as DFQATT and CDR2 as SNEGSKA (reference sequence). The DNA of the CDR3 is TGCAGTGCTAGAGATATGAGGGGGGCCTACGAGCAGTACTTC. It is translated as CSARDMRGAYEQYF.

The rearrangement uses TRBV4-3 and TRBJ2-7, with D perhaps matching TRBD2 (7 bases). This CDR3 contains 15 residues. Trimming stripped 0 bases from V and 4 bases from J, with 13 bases between. Germline CDR1 and CDR2: LGHNA and YSLEER. Here the CDR3 DNA reads TGCGCCAGCAGCCAAGAGTCCAGGGGAGGGTACGAGCAGTACTTC. This sequence encodes CASSQESRGGYEQYF.

This CDR3 reads CASSDSGLENEQFF. In nucleotides, the CDR3 is TGTGCCAGCAGCGACTCGGGCCTCGAAAATGAGCAGTTCTTC. The rearrangement links TRBV4-2 to TRBJ2-1; D uncertain. The CDR3 runs to 14 residues. The germline V and J ends were trimmed by 5 bases and 7 bases, with 15 bases remaining between them. The germline CDR1 and CDR2 sequences are LGHNA and YNFKEQ.

The chain employs TRBV30 and TRBJ1-2, with D possibly matching TRBD1 (6 bases). Trimming cost V 1 base and J 4 bases, with 13 bases left between them. The CDR3 covers 14 residues. Looked up from germline, CDR1 is GTSNPN and CDR2 is SVGIG (reference sequence). The chain's CDR3 is CAWSALRGFYGYTF. The CDR3 coding sequence is TGTGCCTGGAGTGCCCTGAGGGGGTTCTATGGCTACACCTTC.

V is TRBV5-1 and J is TRBJ2-1; 7 nucleotides match TRBD1. The CDR3 sequence is 16 residues long. CDR1 and CDR2 (germline): SGHRS, YFSETQ. V dropped 2 bases and J dropped 4; count of bases not matched to a gene: 9. The CDR3 bases are TGCGCCAGCAGCTTAATCCCGGGACAGATGTACAATGAGCAGTTCTTC. Its translation is CASSLIPGQMYNEQFF.

The chain combines TRBV30 with TRBJ1-1, with D unclear. The germline V and J ends were trimmed by 4 bases and 0 bases, with 9 bases remaining between them. This CDR3 has 13 residues. Germline V CDR1 and CDR2: GTSNPN, SVGIG (reference sequence). This chain's CDR3 is CAWTGSLNTEAFF. The CDR3 DNA is TGTGCCTGGACGGGGTCCCTGAACACTGAAGCTTTCTTT.

This clonotype was picked up one time. V and J are TRBV29-1 and TRBJ2-5, with 7 bases aligning to TRBD1. The CDR3 length is 12 residues. Germline assignment: CDR1 SQVTM and CDR2 ANQGSEA. J gave up 3 bases and V 4 bases, and 2 bases lay outside the gene matches. CDR3 region: CSVGQGEETQYF. In DNA form, the CDR3 reads TGCAGCGTTGGGCAGGGGGAAGAGACCCAGTACTTC. The full variable domain, rest sourced from reference TRBV29-1 and TRBJ2-5, is SAVISQKPSRDICQRGTSLTIQCQVDSQVTMMFWYRQQPGQSLTLIATANQGSEATYESGFVIDKFPISRPNLTFSTLTVSNMSPEDSSIYLCSVGQGEETQYFGPGTRLLVL.

This chain joins TRBV30 and TRBJ2-3; TRBD2 matches 12 bases. The CDR3 has 15 amino acids. The germline CDR1 and CDR2 sequences are GTSNPN and SVGIG (reference sequence). With V trimmed by 6 bases and J by 3 bases, 7 bases remained unmatched. The CDR3 DNA follows: TGTGCCTGCACGACTAGCGGGGGCCCTACAGATACGCAGTATTTT. Its protein is CACTTSGGPTDTQYF.

The V gene is TRBV27, the J gene TRBJ2-1, with TRBD2 as a possible D gene (6 bases). With 11 bases removed from V and 0 bases from J, the gap between germline ends came to 8 bases. CDR1 is MNHEY, CDR2 SMNVEV, per germline (reference sequence). This CDR3 has 12 residues. In DNA, the CDR3 is TGTGCCGCGGGAAGCTCCTACAATGAGCAGTTCTTC. This codes for CAAGSSYNEQFF.

The rearrangement uses TRBV18 and TRBJ1-2; no firm D call. CDR3 size: 13 residues. Germline V lookup: CDR1 KGHSH, CDR2 LQKENI. V lost 2 bases to trimming and J lost 4 bases, with 8 bases between them. The CDR3 region is CASSPDTSYGYTF. CDR3 coding DNA: TGTGCCAGCTCACCAGACACGTCCTATGGCTACACCTTC.